The present TCR beta chain was sequenced within a study of blood T cells in healthy people across ages. Germline CDR1 is MNHEY and CDR2 is SVGEGT. V dropped 6 bases and J dropped 5; count of bases not matched to a gene: 11. CDR3 length equals 17 residues. A second PCR, run for about 7 to 11 cycles, used a sample-barcoded 5' primer plus a J-beta primer mix. One entry per CDR3 protein, called by TCRdb with MiXCR from the 5' RACE reads. In the table there are almost 1 million distinct CDR3 sequences, 51% of which are singletons. The clonotype originates from an older woman in good health. The chain recombines TRBV6-2 or TRBV6-3 with TRBJ2-2; 11 nucleotides match TRBD2. Sequenced: blood. CDR3 nucleotide sequence: TGTGCCAGCAGATCACTAGCGGGAGCGTTCGGGACCGGGGAGCTGTTTTTT. It specifies CASRSLAGAFGTGELFF.